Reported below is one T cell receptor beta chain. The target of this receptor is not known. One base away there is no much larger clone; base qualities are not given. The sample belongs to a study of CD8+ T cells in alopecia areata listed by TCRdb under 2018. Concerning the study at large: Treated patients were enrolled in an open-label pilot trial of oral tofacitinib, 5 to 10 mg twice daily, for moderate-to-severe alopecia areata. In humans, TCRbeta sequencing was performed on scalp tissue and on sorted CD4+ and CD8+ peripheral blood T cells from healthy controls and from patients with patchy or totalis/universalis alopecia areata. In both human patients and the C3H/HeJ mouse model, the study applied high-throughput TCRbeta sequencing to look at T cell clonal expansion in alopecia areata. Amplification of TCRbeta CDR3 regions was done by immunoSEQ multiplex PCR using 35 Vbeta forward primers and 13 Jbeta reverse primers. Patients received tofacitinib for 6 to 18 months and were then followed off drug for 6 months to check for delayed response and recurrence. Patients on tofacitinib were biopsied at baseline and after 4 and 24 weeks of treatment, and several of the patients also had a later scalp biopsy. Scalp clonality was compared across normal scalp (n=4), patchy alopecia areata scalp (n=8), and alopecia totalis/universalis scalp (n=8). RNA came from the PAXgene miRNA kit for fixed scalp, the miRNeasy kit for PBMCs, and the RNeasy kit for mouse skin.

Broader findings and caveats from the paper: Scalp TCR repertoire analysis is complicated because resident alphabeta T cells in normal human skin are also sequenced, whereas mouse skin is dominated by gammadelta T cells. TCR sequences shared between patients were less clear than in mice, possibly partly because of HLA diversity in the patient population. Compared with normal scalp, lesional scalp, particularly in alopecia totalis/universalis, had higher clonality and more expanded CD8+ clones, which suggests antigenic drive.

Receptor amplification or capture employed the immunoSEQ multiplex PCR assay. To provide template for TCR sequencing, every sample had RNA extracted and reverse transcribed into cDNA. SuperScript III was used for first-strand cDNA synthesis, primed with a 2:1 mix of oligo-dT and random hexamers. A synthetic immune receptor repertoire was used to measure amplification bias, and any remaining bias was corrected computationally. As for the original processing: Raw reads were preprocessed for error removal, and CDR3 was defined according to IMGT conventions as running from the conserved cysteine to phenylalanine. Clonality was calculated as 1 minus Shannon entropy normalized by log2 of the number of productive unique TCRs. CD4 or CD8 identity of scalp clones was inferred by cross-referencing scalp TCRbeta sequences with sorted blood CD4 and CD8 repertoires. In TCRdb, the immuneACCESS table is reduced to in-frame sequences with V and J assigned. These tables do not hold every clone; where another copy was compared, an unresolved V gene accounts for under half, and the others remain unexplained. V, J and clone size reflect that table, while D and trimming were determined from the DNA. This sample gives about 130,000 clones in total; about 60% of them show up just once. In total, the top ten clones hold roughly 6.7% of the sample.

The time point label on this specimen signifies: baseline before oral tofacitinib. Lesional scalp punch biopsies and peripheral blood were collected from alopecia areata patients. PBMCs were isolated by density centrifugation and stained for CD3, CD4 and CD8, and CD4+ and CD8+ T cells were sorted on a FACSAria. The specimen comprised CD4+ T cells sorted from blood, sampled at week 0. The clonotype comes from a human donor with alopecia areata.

The nucleotides are TGTGCCAGCAGAGAGACAGCTGATGGCTACACCTTC. It translates to CASRETADGYTF. Recombination linked TRBV2 to TRBJ1-2, with a tentative D gene TRBD1 over 5 matching bases. From the cysteine up to the phenylalanine, the CDR3 has a length of 12 residues. Only CDR3 DNA is held: 36 bases, read in frame from base 1. Trimming at the junction amounts to 6 bases on V and 6 bases on J, and the germline ends lie 11 bases apart. Based on the germline V gene, the CDR1 and CDR2 sequences are SNHLY and FYNNEI.